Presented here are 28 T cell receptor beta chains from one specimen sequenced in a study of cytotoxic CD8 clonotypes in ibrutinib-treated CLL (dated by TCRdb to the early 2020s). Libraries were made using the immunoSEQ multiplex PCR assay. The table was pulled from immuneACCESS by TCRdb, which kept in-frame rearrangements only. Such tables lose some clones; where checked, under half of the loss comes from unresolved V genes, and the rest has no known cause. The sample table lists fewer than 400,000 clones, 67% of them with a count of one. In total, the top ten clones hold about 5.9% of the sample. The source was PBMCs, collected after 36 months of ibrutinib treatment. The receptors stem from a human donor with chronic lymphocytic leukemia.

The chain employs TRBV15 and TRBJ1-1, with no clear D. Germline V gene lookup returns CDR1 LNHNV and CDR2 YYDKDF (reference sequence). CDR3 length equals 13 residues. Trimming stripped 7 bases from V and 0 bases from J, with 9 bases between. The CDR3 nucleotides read TGTGCCACCACTCCATGGGTGAACACTGAAGCTTTCTTT. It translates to CATTPWVNTEAFF.

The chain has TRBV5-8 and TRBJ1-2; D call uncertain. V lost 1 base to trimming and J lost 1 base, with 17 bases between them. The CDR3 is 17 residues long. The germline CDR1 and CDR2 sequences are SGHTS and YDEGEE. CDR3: CASSLTFYSLLNYGYTF. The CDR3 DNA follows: TGTGCCAGCAGCTTGACATTCTACTCCCTCCTTAACTATGGCTACACCTTC.

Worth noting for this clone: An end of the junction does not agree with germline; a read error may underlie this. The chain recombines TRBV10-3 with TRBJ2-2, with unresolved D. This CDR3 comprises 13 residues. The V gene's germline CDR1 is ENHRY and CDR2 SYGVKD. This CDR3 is CAISESNAGELFF. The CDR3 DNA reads TGTGCCATCAGTGAGTCGAACGCCGGGGAGCTGTTTTTT.

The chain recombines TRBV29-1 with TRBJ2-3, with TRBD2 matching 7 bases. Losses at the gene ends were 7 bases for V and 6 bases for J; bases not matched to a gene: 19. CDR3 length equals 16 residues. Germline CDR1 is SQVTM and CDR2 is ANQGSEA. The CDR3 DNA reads TGCAGCGCCGAGGGAGGGACTAAACGGAGGGCGGATACGCAGTATTTT. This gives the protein CSAEGGTKRRADTQYF.

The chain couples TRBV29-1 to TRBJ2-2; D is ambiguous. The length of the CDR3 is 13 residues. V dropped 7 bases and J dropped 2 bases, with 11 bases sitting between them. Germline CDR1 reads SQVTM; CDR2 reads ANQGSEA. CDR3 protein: CSALGINTGELFF. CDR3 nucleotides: TGCAGCGCTCTCGGTATTAACACCGGGGAGCTGTTTTTT.

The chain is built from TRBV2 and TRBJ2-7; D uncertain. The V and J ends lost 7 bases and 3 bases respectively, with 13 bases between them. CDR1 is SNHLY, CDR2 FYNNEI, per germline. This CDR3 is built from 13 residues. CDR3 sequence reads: CASTLLRSYEQYF. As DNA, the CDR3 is TGTGCCAGCACCCTCCTAAGGAGCTACGAGCAGTACTTC. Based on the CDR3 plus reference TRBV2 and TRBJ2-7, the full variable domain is EPEVTQTPSHQVTQMGQEVILRCVPISNHLYFYWYRQILGQKVEFLVSFYNNEISEKSEIFDDQFSVERPDGSNFTLKIRSTKLEDSAMYFCASTLLRSYEQYFGPGTRLTVT.

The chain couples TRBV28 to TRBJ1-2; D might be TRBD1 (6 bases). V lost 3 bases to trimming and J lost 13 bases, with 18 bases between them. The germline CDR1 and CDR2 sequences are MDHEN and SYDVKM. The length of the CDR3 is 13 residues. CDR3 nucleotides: TGTGCCAGCAGTTTCCCTACAGGGAGCGTGGCCACCTTC. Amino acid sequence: CASSFPTGSVATF.

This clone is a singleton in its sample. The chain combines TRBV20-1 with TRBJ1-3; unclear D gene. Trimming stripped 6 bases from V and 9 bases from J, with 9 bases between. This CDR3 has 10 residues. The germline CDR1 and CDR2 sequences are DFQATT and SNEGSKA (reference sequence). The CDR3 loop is CSAPGGTIYF. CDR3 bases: TGCAGTGCCCCGGGAGGCACCATATATTTT.

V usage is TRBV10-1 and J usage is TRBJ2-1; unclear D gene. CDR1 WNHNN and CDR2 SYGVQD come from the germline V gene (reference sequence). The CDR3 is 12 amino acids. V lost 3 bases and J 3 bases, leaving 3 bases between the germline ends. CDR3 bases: TGCGCCAGCAGTGACCACTACAATGAGCAGTTCTTC. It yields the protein CASSDHYNEQFF.

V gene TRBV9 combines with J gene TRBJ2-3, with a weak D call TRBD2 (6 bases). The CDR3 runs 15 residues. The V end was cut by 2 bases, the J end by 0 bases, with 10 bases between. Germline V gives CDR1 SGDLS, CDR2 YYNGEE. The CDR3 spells CASSVGGSSTDTQYF. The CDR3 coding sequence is TGTGCCAGCAGCGTGGGGGGATCCAGCACAGATACGCAGTATTTT.

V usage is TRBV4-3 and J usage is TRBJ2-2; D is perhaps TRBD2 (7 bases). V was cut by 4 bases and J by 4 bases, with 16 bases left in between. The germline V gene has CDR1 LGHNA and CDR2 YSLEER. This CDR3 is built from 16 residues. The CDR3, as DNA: TGCGCCAGCAGCCGAGTTCGGGGGGCGGGCACCGGGGAGCTGTTTTTT. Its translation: CASSRVRGAGTGELFF.

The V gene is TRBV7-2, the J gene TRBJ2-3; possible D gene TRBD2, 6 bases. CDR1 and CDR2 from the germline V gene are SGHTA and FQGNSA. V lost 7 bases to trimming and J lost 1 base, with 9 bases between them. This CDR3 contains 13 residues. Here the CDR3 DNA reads TGTGCCAGCAACTCGGGGGGCACAGATACGCAGTATTTT. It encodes CASNSGGTDTQYF.

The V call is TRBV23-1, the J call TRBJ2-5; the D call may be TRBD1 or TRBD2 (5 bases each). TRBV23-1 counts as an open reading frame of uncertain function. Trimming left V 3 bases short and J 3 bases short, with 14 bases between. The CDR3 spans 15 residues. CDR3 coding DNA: TGCGCCAGCAGTCAGGAGACGAGGGGAGAAGAGACCCAGTACTTC. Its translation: CASSQETRGEETQYF.

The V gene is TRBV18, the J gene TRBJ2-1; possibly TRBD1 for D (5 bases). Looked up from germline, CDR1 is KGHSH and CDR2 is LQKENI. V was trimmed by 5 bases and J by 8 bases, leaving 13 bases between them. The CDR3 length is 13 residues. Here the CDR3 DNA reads TGTGCCAGCTCATTTCGACAGTCCGATGAGCAGTTCTTC. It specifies CASSFRQSDEQFF.

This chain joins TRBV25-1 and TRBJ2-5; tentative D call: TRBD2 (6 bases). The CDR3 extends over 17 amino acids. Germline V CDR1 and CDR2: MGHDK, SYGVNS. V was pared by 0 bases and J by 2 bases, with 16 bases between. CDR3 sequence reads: CASSEYKEGPRQETQYF. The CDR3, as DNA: TGTGCCAGCAGTGAATATAAGGAGGGGCCAAGGCAAGAGACCCAGTACTTC.

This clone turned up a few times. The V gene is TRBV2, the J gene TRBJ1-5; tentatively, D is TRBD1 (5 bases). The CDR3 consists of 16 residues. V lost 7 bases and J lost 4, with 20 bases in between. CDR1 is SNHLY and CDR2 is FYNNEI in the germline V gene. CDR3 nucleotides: TGTGCCAGCAAAATGCCAGGGCGAGTGGGAAATCAGCCCCAGCATTTT. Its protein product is CASKMPGRVGNQPQHF.

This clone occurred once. CDR3 nucleotides: TGTGCCAGCAGCCAAAACACTGAAGCTTTCTTT. Protein product: CASSQNTEAFF. V gene TRBV11-2 combines with J gene TRBJ1-1; D gene unclear. Trimming took off 5 bases at V and 2 bases at J, with 3 bases between the two ends. The CDR3 is 11 amino acids. Germline V CDR1 and CDR2: SGHAT, FQNNGV.

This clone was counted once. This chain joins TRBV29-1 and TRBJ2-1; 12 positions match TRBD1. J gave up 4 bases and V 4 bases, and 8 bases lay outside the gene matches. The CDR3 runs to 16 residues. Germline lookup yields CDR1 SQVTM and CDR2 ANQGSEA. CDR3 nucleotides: TGCAGCGTTGGAAAGGGGACAGGGGGCCTTTACAATGAGCAGTTCTTC. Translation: CSVGKGTGGLYNEQFF.

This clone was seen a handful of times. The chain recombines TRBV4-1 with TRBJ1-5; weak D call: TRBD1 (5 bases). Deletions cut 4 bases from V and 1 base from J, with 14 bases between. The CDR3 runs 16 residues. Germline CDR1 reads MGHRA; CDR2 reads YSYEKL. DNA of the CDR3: TGCGCCAGCAGCCTCAGGGAGGAGGGCAGCAATCAGCCCCAGCATTTT. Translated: CASSLREEGSNQPQHF.

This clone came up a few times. The DNA of the CDR3 is TGTGCCAGCAGCCGGGGGACTAACTACCCAGTACGAGAGACCCAGTACTTC. Translating gives CASSRGTNYPVRETQYF. The chain has TRBV5-8 and TRBJ2-5, with 7 bases that match TRBD2. J lost 4 bases, V lost 4 bases, and 16 bases had no gene match. Germline values: CDR1 SGHTS, CDR2 YDEGEE. The CDR3 runs to 17 residues. Full variable domain (remainder filled in from reference TRBV5-8 and TRBJ2-5): EAGVTQSPTHLIKTRGQQATLRCSPISGHTSVYWYQQALGLGLQFLLWYDEGEERNRGNFPPRFSGRQFPNYSSELNVNALELEDSALYLCASSRGTNYPVRETQYFGPGTRLLVL.

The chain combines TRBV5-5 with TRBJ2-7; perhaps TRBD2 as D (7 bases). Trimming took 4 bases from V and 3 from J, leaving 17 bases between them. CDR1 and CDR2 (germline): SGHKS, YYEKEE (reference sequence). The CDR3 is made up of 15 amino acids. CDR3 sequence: CASSPGDKRGYEQYF. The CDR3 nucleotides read TGTGCCAGCAGCCCGGGGGACAAGCGGGGCTACGAGCAGTACTTC.

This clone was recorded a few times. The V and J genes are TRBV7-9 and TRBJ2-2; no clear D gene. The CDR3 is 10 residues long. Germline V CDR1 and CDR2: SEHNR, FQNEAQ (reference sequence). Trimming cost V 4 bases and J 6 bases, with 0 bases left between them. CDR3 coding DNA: TGTGCCAGCAGCTCCGGGGAGCTGTTTTTT. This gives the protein CASSSGELFF.

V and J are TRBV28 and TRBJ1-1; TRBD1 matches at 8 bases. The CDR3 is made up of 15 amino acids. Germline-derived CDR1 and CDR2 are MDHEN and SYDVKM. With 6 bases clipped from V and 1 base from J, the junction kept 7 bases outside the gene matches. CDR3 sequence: CASRARGQGNTEAFF. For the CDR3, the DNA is TGTGCCAGCAGGGCCAGGGGGCAAGGGAACACTGAAGCTTTCTTT.

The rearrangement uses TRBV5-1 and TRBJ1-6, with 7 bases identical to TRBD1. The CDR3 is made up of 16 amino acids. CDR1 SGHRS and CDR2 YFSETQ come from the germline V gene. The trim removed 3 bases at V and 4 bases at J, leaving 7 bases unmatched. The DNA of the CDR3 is TGCGCCAGCAGCTCCGGGACAGACCATTATAATTCACCCCTCCACTTT. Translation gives CASSSGTDHYNSPLHF.

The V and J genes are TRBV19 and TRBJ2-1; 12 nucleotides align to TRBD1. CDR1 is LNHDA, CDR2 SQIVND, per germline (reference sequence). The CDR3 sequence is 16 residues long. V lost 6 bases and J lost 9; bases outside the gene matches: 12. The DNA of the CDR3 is TGTGCCAGTAGCCCTCTTGGGGACAGGGGGCTGGGTGAGCAGTTCTTC. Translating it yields CASSPLGDRGLGEQFF.

As DNA, the CDR3 is TGTGCCAGCAGCACGCTACCGTTGAGGACCGGGGAGCTGTTTTTT. Its translation is CASSTLPLRTGELFF. The chain carries TRBV27 and TRBJ2-2; D is undetermined. The CDR3 runs 15 residues. Per the germline V gene, CDR1 is MNHEY and CDR2 is SMNVEV (reference sequence). With 6 bases removed from V and 5 bases from J, the gap between germline ends came to 16 bases.

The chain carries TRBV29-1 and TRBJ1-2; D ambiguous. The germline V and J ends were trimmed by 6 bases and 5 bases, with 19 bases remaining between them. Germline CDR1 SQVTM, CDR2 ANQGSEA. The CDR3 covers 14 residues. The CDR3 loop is CSVYLFGRDYGYTF. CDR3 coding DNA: TGCAGCGTCTACCTTTTCGGTAGAGATTATGGCTACACCTTC.

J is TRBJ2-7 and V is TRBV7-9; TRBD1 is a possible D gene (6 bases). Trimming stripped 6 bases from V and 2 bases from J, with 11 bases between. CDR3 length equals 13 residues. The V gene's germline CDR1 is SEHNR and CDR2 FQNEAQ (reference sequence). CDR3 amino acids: CASSPRGPYEQYF. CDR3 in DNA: TGTGCCAGCAGTCCCAGGGGCCCCTACGAGCAGTACTTC.